This T cell receptor beta chain was sequenced during a study of blood T cells in healthy people across ages. Study-level results: Bulk PBMC profiling left naive and antigen-experienced comparisons inconclusive. Diversity was estimated from one million T cells, and these estimates were considered underestimates.

This clonotype was found a few times. The antigen is undetermined. The CDR3 sequence is 17 residues long. Between the trimmed V and J ends, which lost 0 bases and 2 bases, there was a span of 16 bases. Germline V CDR1 and CDR2: MNHEY, SVGEGT. Primed by a sample-barcoded 5' primer and a J-beta primer mix, a second PCR proceeded for 7 to 11 cycles. Every cDNA molecule carried a tag from a template-switch adaptor bearing 12 random nucleotides. TCRdb reprocessed the 5' RACE reads via MiXCR and lists one record per CDR3 protein. The table includes 1.5 million to 2 million distinct CDR3 sequences, roughly 28% detected once.

The chain carries TRBV6-2 or TRBV6-3 and TRBJ1-2, with D perhaps matching TRBD1 (6 bases). This receptor was taken from a woman in her twenties or thirties in good health. The sample comprised blood. The CDR3 nucleotides are TGTGCCAGCAGTTACTCGAAGGTCAGGGGCCCGAACTATGGCTACACCTTC. Its translation: CASSYSKVRGPNYGYTF.